Presented here are 20 T cell receptor beta chains from one specimen sequenced in a study of shared clonotypes between healthy human individuals (dated by TCRdb to about 2020). The library relied on the immunoSEQ multiplex PCR assay. TCRdb took over this immuneACCESS table, retaining in-frame rearrangements with V and J assigned. Such tables are incomplete; in checked studies, under half of the missing clones stem from an unresolved V gene, and the remainder is unexplained. The sample records some 2.4 million clones, roughly 93% of which are singletons. The ten most abundant clones make up approximately 0.35% of the sample. Sample: naive CD4+ T cells from PBMCs. The intended sense of this specimen's cell subset or site label: CD45RA+ positively selected. The receptors here all came from a man between 18 and 35 years old in good health. Some clones in this sample may be carry-over from other donors' samples.

This clone was detected once. The V gene is TRBV5-1, the J gene TRBJ2-2; weak D call: TRBD2 (5 bases). The CDR3 extends over 15 amino acids. Per germline, CDR1 SGHRS and CDR2 YFSETQ. V dropped 0 bases and J dropped 6 bases, with 12 bases sitting between them. In DNA, the CDR3 is TGCGCCAGCAGCTTGGATCCTAGCCCCCCCGGGGAGCTGTTTTTT. Its translation: CASSLDPSPPGELFF.

The CDR3 reads CASSQSWQGWTDTQYF. The CDR3, as DNA: TGCGCCAGCAGCCAGTCGTGGCAGGGGTGGACAGATACGCAGTATTTT. The chain uses TRBV4-3 and TRBJ2-3; tentative D call: TRBD1 (6 bases). The CDR3 spans 16 residues. The V gene lost 3 bases and the J gene lost 3 bases, with 16 bases spanning the gap. Germline CDR1 and CDR2: LGHNA and YSLEER.

Concerning this clone itself: Other DNA variants within this sample encode the same CDR3. CDR3 sequence (DNA): TGTGCCAGCTCACCCGGGGCCCTTTATGGCTACACCTTC. Encoded protein: CASSPGALYGYTF. The chain combines TRBV18 with TRBJ1-2; a weak D match, TRBD1 (5 bases). The CDR3 covers 13 residues. The V and J ends lost 3 bases and 5 bases respectively, with 10 bases between them. Per germline, CDR1 KGHSH and CDR2 LQKENI.

This chain links TRBV7-9 with TRBJ2-1; tentatively, D is TRBD1 or TRBD2 (5 bases each). Trimming took 5 bases from V and 3 from J, leaving 17 bases between them. The CDR3 extends over 16 amino acids. Germline V CDR1 and CDR2: SEHNR, FQNEAQ (reference sequence). For the CDR3, the DNA is TGTGCCAGCAGCGATGACAGTAGGGACCGCTACAATGAGCAGTTCTTC. Residues: CASSDDSRDRYNEQFF.

The chain uses TRBV11-1 and TRBJ2-7; tentative D call: TRBD2 (5 bases). In germline, CDR1 is SGHAT, CDR2 FQDESV (reference sequence). The CDR3 totals 15 residues. Trimming cost V 7 bases and J 2 bases, with 18 bases left between them. The CDR3 bases are TGTGCCAGCACCCCGGACCACGGGAATGCCTACGAGCAGTACTTC. This encodes CASTPDHGNAYEQYF.

Worth noting for this clone: Other DNA sequences in this specimen translate into the identical CDR3. The chain carries TRBV19 and TRBJ2-5, with D unresolved. V shed 3 bases and J shed 2 bases, with 7 bases lying between them. CDR3 length: 13 amino acids. From germline, CDR1 is LNHDA and CDR2 SQIVND (reference sequence). CDR3 amino acids: CASSMGSQETQYF. The CDR3 DNA reads as TGTGCCAGTAGTATGGGCAGTCAAGAGACCCAGTACTTC.

The V gene is TRBV28, the J gene TRBJ2-3, with D uncertain. Trimming pared 7 bases from V and 3 bases from J, leaving 11 bases between. Germline CDR1 and CDR2: MDHEN and SYDVKM. This CDR3 has 13 residues. The CDR3 DNA follows: TGTGCCAGCACTACGCAGACGACAGATACGCAGTATTTT. Translating gives CASTTQTTDTQYF.

This chain uses TRBV27 with TRBJ2-2; 13 nucleotides agree with TRBD2. The V gene's germline CDR1 is MNHEY and CDR2 SMNVEV (reference sequence). Trimming at V came to 5 bases and at J to 6 bases, leaving 21 bases not matched to a gene. The CDR3 length is 21 residues. DNA of the CDR3: TGTGCCAGCAGTCCGCTACGGGTGCGCGGACTAGCGGGAGATCGTGCCGGGGAGCTGTTTTTT. Translated: CASSPLRVRGLAGDRAGELFF.

The rearrangement joins TRBV5-6 to TRBJ1-2, with D uncertain. This CDR3 region has 14 residues. The germline gives CDR1 SGHDT, CDR2 YYEEEE. V lost 2 bases to trimming and J lost 4 bases, with 12 bases between them. This CDR3 reads CASSLTYAPYGYTF. As DNA, the CDR3 is TGTGCCAGCAGCTTAACCTATGCTCCCTATGGCTACACCTTC.

This chain uses TRBV18 with TRBJ2-7; D perhaps matches TRBD1 (5 bases). CDR3 length: 15 residues. Trimming took off 3 bases at V and 4 bases at J, with 16 bases between the two ends. The V gene's germline CDR1 is KGHSH and CDR2 LQKENI. This CDR3 reads CASSPIDRTPYEQYF. The CDR3, as DNA: TGTGCCAGCTCACCTATCGACAGAACCCCATACGAGCAGTACTTC.

Details on this clone: The identical CDR3 is also encoded by other nucleotide sequences in the sample. This rearrangement joins TRBV5-1 to TRBJ2-1; the match to TRBD2 covers 7 bases. CDR3 size: 15 residues. The V gene's germline CDR1 is SGHRS and CDR2 YFSETQ. Trimming at V came to 0 bases and at J to 0 bases, leaving 0 bases not matched to a gene. CDR3 amino acids: CASSLASGSYNEQFF. The CDR3 bases are TGCGCCAGCAGCTTGGCTAGCGGCTCCTACAATGAGCAGTTCTTC.

This rearrangement joins TRBV30 to TRBJ2-6, with D perhaps TRBD2 (6 bases). Germline V CDR1 and CDR2: GTSNPN, SVGIG (reference sequence). This CDR3 is built from 21 residues. Trimming pared 0 bases from V and 0 bases from J, leaving 24 bases between. CDR3 bases: TGTGCCTGGAGTGTGGGGCTAGCGTCGGCCAGAACCTTCTCTGGGGCCAACGTCCTGACTTTC. This sequence encodes CAWSVGLASARTFSGANVLTF.

The chain combines TRBV5-1 with TRBJ2-3; 9 nucleotides match TRBD2. Losses at the gene ends were 4 bases for V and 2 bases for J; bases not matched to a gene: 8. Germline V gene sequence: CDR1 SGHRS, CDR2 YFSETQ. The CDR3 length is 16 residues. The CDR3 reads CASSPLASGTTDTQYF. The CDR3, as DNA: TGCGCCAGCAGCCCCCTGGCTAGCGGGACCACAGATACGCAGTATTTT.

The V call is TRBV27, the J call TRBJ1-1, with TRBD1 matching over 12 bases. CDR1 and CDR2 (germline): MNHEY, SMNVEV (reference sequence). The CDR3 loop spans 18 amino acids. V was clipped by 5 bases and J by 0 bases; unmatched bases: 10. Here the CDR3 reads CASSPGTGGRTMNTEAFF. In nucleotides, the CDR3 is TGTGCCAGCAGTCCCGGGACAGGGGGCCGGACGATGAACACTGAAGCTTTCTTT.

V and J are TRBV7-2 and TRBJ1-2; D might be TRBD1 (5 bases). CDR1 is SGHTA, CDR2 FQGNSA, per germline. Between the trimmed V and J ends, which lost 1 base and 1 base, there was a span of 13 bases. The CDR3 covers 16 residues. The CDR3 region has the DNA TGTGCCAGCAGCTTAGTGCGGGACGCTGGTAACTATGGCTACACCTTC. This translates into CASSLVRDAGNYGYTF.

The genes are TRBV27 and TRBJ2-2; 9 bases align to TRBD2. The V segment lost 7 bases and the J segment 4 bases; nucleotides outside the gene matches: 7. The CDR3 totals 15 residues. Germline V gene lookup returns CDR1 MNHEY and CDR2 SMNVEV (reference sequence). CDR3 DNA sequence: TGTGCCAGCACCCCTAGCGGGATCCGCACCGGGGAGCTGTTTTTT. It specifies CASTPSGIRTGELFF.

The V and J genes are TRBV5-6 and TRBJ2-7; D remains unclear. The V end was cut by 1 base, the J end by 0 bases, with 11 bases between. The CDR3 is 15 amino acids. The germline CDR1 and CDR2 sequences are SGHDT and YYEEEE. As DNA, the CDR3 is TGTGCCAGCAGCTTGAATCTTCGGGCCTCCTACGAGCAGTACTTC. Translating it yields CASSLNLRASYEQYF. The complete variable domain, with remaining parts taken from reference TRBV5-6 and TRBJ2-7, reads DAGVTQSPTHLIKTRGQQVTLRCSPKSGHDTVSWYQQALGQGPQFIFQYYEEEERQRGNFPDRFSGHQFPNYSSELNVNALLLGDSALYLCASSLNLRASYEQYFGPGTRLTVT.

V gene TRBV5-1 combines with J gene TRBJ2-3; TRBD2 agrees at 13 bases. CDR1 SGHRS and CDR2 YFSETQ come from the germline V gene. The CDR3 sequence is 16 residues long. V shed 8 bases and J 4 bases; nucleotides not matched to a gene: 10. CDR3 coding DNA: TGCGCCAGTGGGGGTGCACTAGCGGGAGGGTCAGATACGCAGTATTTT. Residues: CASGGALAGGSDTQYF.

The gene calls are TRBV2 and TRBJ2-7, with TRBD1 matching over 10 bases. The germline V gene has CDR1 SNHLY and CDR2 FYNNEI. J gave up 1 base and V 6 bases, and 9 bases lay outside the gene matches. The CDR3 is 16 residues long. The CDR3, as DNA: TGTGCCAGCAGCCGTAGCCGGGACAGGGGTTCCTACGAGCAGTACTTC. It yields the protein CASSRSRDRGSYEQYF. Supplemented by reference TRBV2 and TRBJ2-7, the full variable domain reads EPEVTQTPSHQVTQMGQEVILRCVPISNHLYFYWYRQILGQKVEFLVSFYNNEISEKSEIFDDQFSVERPDGSNFTLKIRSTKLEDSAMYFCASSRSRDRGSYEQYFGPGTRLTVT.

This rearrangement joins TRBV28 to TRBJ2-1; D is unclear. The CDR3 covers 13 residues. V gave up 7 bases and J gave up 4 bases, with 11 bases separating them. Germline lookup yields CDR1 MDHEN and CDR2 SYDVKM. This CDR3 reads CASKRDQYNEQFF. The CDR3 DNA sequence: TGTGCCAGCAAGAGAGACCAATACAATGAGCAGTTCTTC. Full variable domain (rest looked up from reference TRBV28 and TRBJ2-1): DVKVTQSSRYLVKRTGEKVFLECVQDMDHENMFWYRQDPGLGLRLIYFSYDVKMKEKGDIPEGYSVSREKKERFSLILESASTNQTSMYLCASKRDQYNEQFFGPGTRLTVL.